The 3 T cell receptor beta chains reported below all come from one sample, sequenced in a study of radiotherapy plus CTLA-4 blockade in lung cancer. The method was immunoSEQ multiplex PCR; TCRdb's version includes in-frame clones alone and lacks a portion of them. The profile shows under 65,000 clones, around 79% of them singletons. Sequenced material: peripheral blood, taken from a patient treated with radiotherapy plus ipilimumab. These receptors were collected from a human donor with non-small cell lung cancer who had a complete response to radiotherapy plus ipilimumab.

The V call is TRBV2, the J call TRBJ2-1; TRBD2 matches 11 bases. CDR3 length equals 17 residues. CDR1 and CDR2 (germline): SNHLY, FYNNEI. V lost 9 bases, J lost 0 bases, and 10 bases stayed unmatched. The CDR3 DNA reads TGTGCCAGGACTAGCGGGGACCCAACAAGCTCCTACAATGAGCAGTTCTTC. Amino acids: CARTSGDPTSSYNEQFF.

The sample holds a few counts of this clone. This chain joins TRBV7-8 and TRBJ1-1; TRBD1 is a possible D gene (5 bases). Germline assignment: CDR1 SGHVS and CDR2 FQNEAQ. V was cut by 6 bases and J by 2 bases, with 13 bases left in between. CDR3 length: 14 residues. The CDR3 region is CASRRGRVNTEAFF. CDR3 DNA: TGTGCCAGCAGGCGGGGGAGGGTAAACACTGAAGCTTTCTTT.

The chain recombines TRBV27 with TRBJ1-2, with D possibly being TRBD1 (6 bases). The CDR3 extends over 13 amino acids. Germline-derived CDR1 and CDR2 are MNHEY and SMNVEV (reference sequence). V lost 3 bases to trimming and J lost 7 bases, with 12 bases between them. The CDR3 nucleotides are TGTGCCAGCAGTTTGGAACAGGGTTTTGGCTACACCTTC. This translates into CASSLEQGFGYTF.